The text below deals with one T cell receptor (beta chain). Its antigen remains undetermined. No much larger clone exists at a distance of one base, and base qualities are not known. The data are from a study of blood T cell repertoires in COVID-19 (dated by TCRdb to the early 2020s). For the wider study: The collaborator samples originated in the United States, Italy and Spain and spanned the acute and convalescent phases of COVID-19. The prospective study material was composed of cDNA or gDNA derived from T cells, B-cell-depleted T cells, or PBMCs. Deeply sampled blood TCRbeta repertoires from subjects exposed to, actively infected with, or recovered from COVID-19 were included in the dataset. A freely available public database, intended as a resource for researchers studying the immune response to SARS-CoV-2, is where the repertoires were released. Samples came from the ongoing ImmuneRACE study (first 160 participants) plus 1,254 subjects from 6 global collaborators. Sample metadata almost always included a de-identified subject ID, COVID-19 status, age in years and sex. Where available, HLA class I and class II types were obtained from metadata supplied by the sample provider rather than from assay-based typing.

TCRbeta CDR3 regions were amplified from genomic DNA using the immunoSEQ Assay, a bias-controlled multiplex PCR. Concerning the study's data processing: Nucleated cell counts per sample were estimated from amplification of reference gene primers within the assay. To quantify the absolute abundance of each unique TCRbeta CDR3 rearrangement, sequence reads were collapsed and filtered. For each sample, productive Simpson clonality was calculated by taking the square root of Simpson's diversity index across productive rearrangements. In its TCRdb copy, this immuneACCESS table keeps in-frame sequences only and misses some clones. Where compared with another copy, unresolved V genes explain less than half of these, and the others have no known cause. That table supplies the V and J calls and clone size; D and trimming were determined from the DNA. The table for this sample lists roughly 100,000 clones; over 60% of them were counted only once. The ten largest clones take up approximately 6.2% of the sample.

Broad study findings and their caveats: The amount of clinical and demographic metadata varied by source and participant and was provided uncurated.

The junction shows trimming of 4 bases on V and 5 bases on J, and the gene matches do not reach 19 bases of it. The germline V gene (reference sequence) yields SEHNR for CDR1 and FQNEAQ for CDR2. CDR3 length: 18 amino acids, cysteine to phenylalanine. Only the CDR3 portion is preserved as DNA: 54 bases, with reading frame beginning at the first base. One collaborating source in Seattle enrolled patients during active infection and followed them longitudinally through the course of disease. Each collaborating institution followed its own protocols to collect whole blood in K2EDTA tubes. For TCRbeta analysis, collaborator samples were shipped as frozen whole blood, as isolated PBMCs, or as DNA extracted from either sample type.

The TCR originated in an older man with COVID-19, enrolled during active disease. The V and J segments used are TRBV7-9 and TRBJ2-7; TRBD2 lines up with 8 middle nucleotides. The specimen was peripheral blood. In nucleotide form, the sequence is TGTGCCAGCAGCTCCCTGCTCGGGAGGGGACTAGAGTCTCACGAGCAGTACTTC. Translated, this is CASSSLLGRGLESHEQYF.